This T cell receptor beta chain was found in a study of T cells in Graves' hyperthyroidism and ophthalmopathy. Only a few counts were recorded for this clonotype. Using RNA transcripts as the source, TCR beta CDR3 regions were amplified. An initial round of RT-PCR targeting the TCR CDR3 relied on the HTBI primer set. TCRdb ran MiXCR on the multiplex PCR reads and lists one entry per CDR3 protein. Seen here are around 490,000 distinct CDR3 sequences, 20% observed once, and the top ten hold 47%. V dropped 2 bases and J dropped 10 bases, with 14 bases sitting between them. The CDR3 consists of 13 residues.

This sequence joins TRBV12-3 or TRBV12-4 and TRBJ1-2, with a tentative D call TRBD1 (5 bases). This receptor was identified in a man aged 40-49 years with Graves' ophthalmopathy. Specimen: blood. CDR3 in DNA: TGTGCCAGCAGTTTAATTACCCAGGGCGACTACACCTTC. Protein sequence: CASSLITQGDYTF.